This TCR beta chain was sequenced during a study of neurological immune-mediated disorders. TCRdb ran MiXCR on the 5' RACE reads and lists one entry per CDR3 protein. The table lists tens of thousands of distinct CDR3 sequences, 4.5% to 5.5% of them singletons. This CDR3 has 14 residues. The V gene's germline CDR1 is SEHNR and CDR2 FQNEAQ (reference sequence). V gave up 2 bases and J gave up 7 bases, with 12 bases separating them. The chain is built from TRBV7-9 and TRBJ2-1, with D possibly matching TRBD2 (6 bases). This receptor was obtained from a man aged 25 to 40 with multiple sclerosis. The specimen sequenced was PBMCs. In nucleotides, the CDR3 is TGTGCCAGCAGCTTAAGGGAGGACGTGAATGAGCAGTTCTTC. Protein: CASSLREDVNEQFF.